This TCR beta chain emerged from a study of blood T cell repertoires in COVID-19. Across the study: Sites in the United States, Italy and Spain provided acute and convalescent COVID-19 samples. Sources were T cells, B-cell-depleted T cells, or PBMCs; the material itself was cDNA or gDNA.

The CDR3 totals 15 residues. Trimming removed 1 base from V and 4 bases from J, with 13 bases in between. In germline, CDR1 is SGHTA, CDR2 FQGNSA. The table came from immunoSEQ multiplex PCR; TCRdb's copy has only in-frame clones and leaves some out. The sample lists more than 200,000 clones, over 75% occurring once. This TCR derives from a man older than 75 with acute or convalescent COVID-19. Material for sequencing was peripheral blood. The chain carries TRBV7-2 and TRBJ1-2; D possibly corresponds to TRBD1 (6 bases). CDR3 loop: CASSLDAVGAYGYTF. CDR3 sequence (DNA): TGTGCCAGCAGCTTAGATGCAGTGGGGGCCTATGGCTACACCTTC.